This T cell receptor (beta chain) appears in the sequencing data of a study of T cell responses to AZD1222 COVID-19 vaccine. Study findings and constraints: Receipt of two AZD1222 doses was followed by a rise in Spike-specific TCR breadth and depth. Repertoire sampling happened only post peak T cell response.

Clones were sequenced by immunoSEQ multiplex PCR, and TCRdb holds only the in-frame ones, with some missing. The sample yields about 120,000 clones, around 92% seen once. As concerns this clone: As yet, its antigen is unknown.

Germline CDR1 MRHNA, CDR2 SNTAGT. This CDR3 has 18 amino acids. Trimming removed 0 bases from V and 6 bases from J, with 18 bases in between. The origin of this receptor is an adult in good health. This specimen consisted of peripheral blood, obtained on day 0 of AZD1222 vaccination. The chain has TRBV6-4 and TRBJ1-6; weak D call: TRBD1 (5 bases). The CDR3 reads CASSDSTPGPNANSPLHF. The CDR3 DNA reads TGTGCCAGCAGTGACTCGACGCCGGGACCTAATGCTAATTCACCCCTCCACTTT.